A single sample gave rise to the 27 T cell receptor beta chains below, sequenced in a study of low-dose radiotherapy and immunotherapy resistance in tumors. With TRAV- and TRBV-specific primers, first-strand cDNA was made, covering the alpha and beta chains. TCRs were put through approximately 21 PCR cycles of amplification with Phusion. A constant-region primer and the V-primer adapter served as the primer pair. TCRdb passed the reads through MiXCR, listing each CDR3 protein once. The sample comprises around 9,300 distinct CDR3 sequences, almost 70% of which are singletons, and approximately 6.5% rests with the top ten. The source of these receptors is a human donor with advanced metastatic prostate, ovarian, gallbladder or colorectal cancer (not recorded which). This table probably holds off-target reads from a library built for another chain.

V and J are TRBV30 and TRBJ1-3; no clear D. This CDR3 contains 13 residues. V was trimmed by 3 bases and J by 0 bases, leaving 6 bases between them. From germline, CDR1 is GTSNPN and CDR2 SVGIG (reference sequence). CDR3 nucleotide sequence: TGTGCCTGGAGAAGCTCCTCTGGAAACACCATATATTTT. This encodes CAWRSSSGNTIYF.

This sequence joins TRBV27 and TRBJ2-3; D ambiguous. The V gene lost 3 bases and the J gene lost 3 bases, with 13 bases spanning the gap. Germline CDR1 reads MNHEY; CDR2 reads SMNVEV (reference sequence). The CDR3 has 15 residues. The CDR3 bases are TGTGCCAGCAGTTTCAATCCCCCCAGTACAGATACGCAGTATTTT. This codes for CASSFNPPSTDTQYF.

The chain has TRBV7-9 and TRBJ1-1; TRBD1 might be the D (6 bases). The V and J ends lost 5 bases and 4 bases respectively, with 14 bases between them. The CDR3 sequence is 14 residues long. CDR1 is SEHNR and CDR2 is FQNEAQ in the germline V gene (reference sequence). The CDR3 region is CASSKTGYGTEAFF. CDR3 nucleotides: TGTGCCAGCAGCAAAACAGGGTATGGCACTGAAGCTTTCTTT.

The chain has TRBV11-2 and TRBJ2-7, with D hard to call. The CDR3 loop spans 12 amino acids. Germline CDR1 and CDR2: SGHAT and FQNNGV. Deletions cut 4 bases from V and 6 bases from J, with 10 bases between. The CDR3 region is CASSSRVAEQYF. CDR3 in DNA: TGTGCCAGCAGCTCCCGAGTGGCCGAGCAGTACTTC.

Comments on this clonotype: Germline and junction disagree at one end, which may indicate a read error. The chain recombines TRBV24-1 with TRBJ2-2, with 11 bases matching TRBD2. Germline assignment: CDR1 KGHDR and CDR2 SFDVKD. The CDR3 has 18 residues. CDR3 nucleotides: TGTGCCACCAGTGATGGCCTAGCGGGGGGCTTGGCCACCGGGGAGCGGTTTTTT. It translates to CATSDGLAGGLATGERFF.

The V call is TRBV29-1, the J call TRBJ1-1; 9 nucleotides agree with TRBD1. The junction had 4 bases not matched to a gene; V was cut back by 7 bases and J by 1 base. This CDR3 region has 13 residues. Per the germline V gene, CDR1 is SQVTM and CDR2 is ANQGSEA. The DNA of the CDR3 is TGCAGCGCAAACAGGGGGCAGAACACTGAAGCTTTCTTT. Protein product: CSANRGQNTEAFF. Filled out from reference TRBV29-1 and TRBJ1-1, the complete variable domain reads SAVISQKPSRDICQRGTSLTIQCQVDSQVTMMFWYRQQPGQSLTLIATANQGSEATYESGFVIDKFPISRPNLTFSTLTVSNMSPEDSSIYLCSANRGQNTEAFFGQGTRLTVV.

V gene TRBV5-1 combines with J gene TRBJ1-1, with TRBD1 matching over 9 bases. Germline V gene data show CDR1 as SGHRS and CDR2 as YFSETQ. CDR3 length: 16 amino acids. V shed 0 bases, J shed 0 bases, and the junction held 3 bases outside the gene matches. CDR3 protein: CASSLAGTGLNTEAFF. The DNA of the CDR3 is TGCGCCAGCAGCTTGGCCGGGACAGGGTTGAACACTGAAGCTTTCTTT. The entire variable domain, with the rest obtained from reference TRBV5-1 and TRBJ1-1, is as follows: KAGVTQTPRYLIKTRGQQVTLSCSPISGHRSVSWYQQTPGQGLQFLFEYFSETQRNKGNFPGRFSGRQFSNSRSEMNVSTLELGDSALYLCASSLAGTGLNTEAFFGQGTRLTVV.

The chain employs TRBV6-6 and TRBJ2-7, with 11 nucleotides matching TRBD1. The germline CDR1 and CDR2 sequences are MNHNY and SVGAGI (reference sequence). This CDR3 region has 15 residues. Trimming cost V 6 bases and J 5 bases; bases outside gene matches: 9. The CDR3 DNA is TGTGCCAGCAGCCGAGGACAGGGGGCGTTCGACGAGCAGTACTTC. Protein product: CASSRGQGAFDEQYF.

This rearrangement joins TRBV7-6 to TRBJ2-1, with 12 bases matching TRBD2. This CDR3 region has 18 residues. V lost 4 bases, J lost 8 bases, and 15 bases stayed unmatched. The germline V gene has CDR1 SGHVS and CDR2 FNYEAQ. CDR3 nucleotide sequence: TGTGCCAGCAGCTCAACCGGGACTAGCGGGCCTAAAGGGTATGAGCAGTTCTTC. This gives the protein CASSSTGTSGPKGYEQFF.

V is TRBV6-6 and J is TRBJ2-5; unclear D gene. This CDR3 is built from 14 residues. CDR1 MNHNY and CDR2 SVGAGI come from the germline V gene (reference sequence). The V end lost 0 bases, the J end lost 2 bases, and 7 bases lay between the germline ends. CDR3 region: CASSYSEFQETQYF. Here the CDR3 DNA reads TGTGCCAGCAGTTACTCGGAGTTTCAAGAGACCCAGTACTTC.

This clonotype was seen a few times. This chain connects TRBV12-3 or TRBV12-4 to TRBJ1-6, with D possibly matching TRBD1 (6 bases). The CDR3 runs to 14 residues. Trimming pared 5 bases from V and 3 bases from J, leaving 8 bases between. The CDR3 reads CASSTGNYNSPLHF. DNA of the CDR3: TGTGCCAGCAGTACAGGGAACTATAATTCACCCCTCCACTTT.

The chain joins TRBV7-9 to TRBJ2-2, with 7 bases fitting TRBD1. Germline V gene data show CDR1 as SEHNR and CDR2 as FQNEAQ (reference sequence). V lost 5 bases and J lost 2; bases outside the gene matches: 8. The CDR3 covers 16 residues. CDR3 nucleotides: TGTGCCAGCAGCACCAAGGGGGCCTCAAACACCGGGGAGCTGTTTTTT. This sequence encodes CASSTKGASNTGELFF. The variable domain in full, completed from reference TRBV7-9 and TRBJ2-2, reads DTGVSQNPRHKITKRGQNVTFRCDPISEHNRLYWYRQTLGQGPEFLTYFQNEAQLEKSRLLSDRFSAERPKGSFSTLEIQRTEQGDSAMYLCASSTKGASNTGELFFGEGSRLTVL.

This clonotype was seen only once. V and J are TRBV28 and TRBJ1-5, with 7 nucleotides matching TRBD1. The germline CDR1 and CDR2 sequences are MDHEN and SYDVKM. The CDR3 totals 14 residues. V gave up 6 bases and J gave up 7 bases; unmatched junction bases: 9. The CDR3 DNA follows: TGTGCCAGCAGGCGAGGGGGCTCCGGGCAGCCCCAGCATTTT. Residues: CASRRGGSGQPQHF.

This clonotype has only a few counts. CDR3 nucleotide sequence: TGTGCCAGCAGCCTCGCAGACAGTAGCAATCAGCCCCAGCATTTT. Translating it yields CASSLADSSNQPQHF. The chain links TRBV5-5 to TRBJ1-5; tentative D call: TRBD1 (5 bases). This CDR3 has 15 residues. Germline CDR1 SGHKS, CDR2 YYEKEE (reference sequence). Trimming removed 4 bases at V and 0 bases at J, with 11 bases between.

The chain carries TRBV11-2 and TRBJ2-7, with TRBD1 as a possible D gene (5 bases). Germline CDR1 reads SGHAT; CDR2 reads FQNNGV. The CDR3 sequence is 14 residues long. V dropped 3 bases and J dropped 2 bases, with 11 bases sitting between them. The DNA of the CDR3 is TGTGCCAGCAGCTTTTTAGGGGTTACCTACGAGCAGTACTTC. Its translation is CASSFLGVTYEQYF.

This clonotype was seen more than once but under ten times. The chain employs TRBV2 and TRBJ2-7; D is undetermined. Germline V gene sequence: CDR1 SNHLY, CDR2 FYNNEI. Between the trimmed V and J ends, which lost 8 bases and 0 bases, there was a span of 14 bases. The CDR3 consists of 14 residues. CDR3 sequence (DNA): TGTGCCAGCGGTCGATTAGGCAGCTCCTACGAGCAGTACTTC. The encoded protein is CASGRLGSSYEQYF. Complete variable domain (other parts from reference TRBV2 and TRBJ2-7): EPEVTQTPSHQVTQMGQEVILRCVPISNHLYFYWYRQILGQKVEFLVSFYNNEISEKSEIFDDQFSVERPDGSNFTLKIRSTKLEDSAMYFCASGRLGSSYEQYFGPGTRLTVT.

This clonotype has more than one count but fewer than ten. The gene calls are TRBV3-1 and TRBJ1-1; D gene ambiguous. V gave up 1 base and J gave up 0 bases, with 6 bases separating them. Germline V lookup: CDR1 LGHDT, CDR2 YNNKEL (reference sequence). The CDR3 is 14 residues long. This CDR3 is CASSQAIMNTEAFF. The CDR3 DNA is TGTGCCAGCAGCCAAGCCATCATGAACACTGAAGCTTTCTTT.

The chain combines TRBV7-6 with TRBJ2-1; TRBD2 matches at 10 bases. The CDR3 covers 17 residues. The germline V gene encodes CDR1 SGHVS and CDR2 FNYEAQ. The V and J ends lost 1 base and 7 bases, in that order; junction bases with no gene match: 10. DNA of the CDR3: TGTGCCAGCAGCTTAGGCCCACTAGCGGGACGGCGGAATGAGCAGTTCTTC. Translation gives CASSLGPLAGRRNEQFF.

Only one count was recorded for this clonotype. CDR3 coding DNA: TGTGCCAGCAGCCCGAGGACAGGGGGCTCCTATAATTCACCCCTCCACTTT. Protein: CASSPRTGGSYNSPLHF. The chain recombines TRBV7-8 with TRBJ1-6; TRBD1 matches 10 bases. CDR3 length: 17 residues. V dropped 5 bases and J dropped 0; count of bases not matched to a gene: 4. Germline CDR1 and CDR2: SGHVS and FQNEAQ.

The chain links TRBV3-1 to TRBJ2-1; D could derive from TRBD1 or TRBD2 (6 bases each). The length of the CDR3 is 15 residues. The germline gives CDR1 LGHDT, CDR2 YNNKEL (reference sequence). Deletions cut 0 bases from V and 9 bases from J, with 15 bases between. The CDR3 nucleotides read TGTGCCAGCAGCCAAGAAGGACACGGGGGCATTGAGCAGTTCTTC. As protein: CASSQEGHGGIEQFF.

J is TRBJ2-2 and V is TRBV3-1; 7 bases agree with TRBD2. From germline, CDR1 is LGHDT and CDR2 YNNKEL (reference sequence). The CDR3 consists of 16 residues. With V trimmed by 5 bases and J by 0 bases, 6 bases remained unmatched. The CDR3 DNA follows: TGTGCCAGCAGCGCAGCTAGCGGCACGAACACCGGGGAGCTGTTTTTT. Translation: CASSAASGTNTGELFF.

There are a few counts of this clonotype. The genes are TRBV5-4 and TRBJ2-4, with 8 nucleotides matching TRBD1. The CDR3 consists of 16 residues. Germline V gene sequence: CDR1 SGHNT, CDR2 YYREEE (reference sequence). Trimming cost V 4 bases and J 0 bases; bases outside gene matches: 6. The CDR3 loop is CASSIGQGQAKNIQYF. CDR3 in DNA: TGTGCCAGCAGCATCGGACAGGGCCAAGCCAAAAACATTCAGTACTTC.

The chain joins TRBV9 to TRBJ2-1; no firm D call. V lost 0 bases, J lost 3 bases, and 13 bases lay in between. The CDR3 sequence is 16 residues long. The germline gives CDR1 SGDLS, CDR2 YYNGEE. CDR3 residues: CASSVAAATNYNEQFF. The CDR3 DNA reads TGTGCCAGCAGCGTAGCAGCAGCGACCAACTACAATGAGCAGTTCTTC.

The CDR3 sequence: CSARDQSAGGYNEQFF. The CDR3 DNA sequence: TGCAGTGCTAGAGATCAGTCGGCGGGAGGGTACAATGAGCAGTTCTTC. The chain employs TRBV20-1 and TRBJ2-1; 9 nucleotides agree with TRBD2. Germline CDR1 and CDR2: DFQATT and SNEGSKA (reference sequence). J gave up 4 bases and V 0 bases, and 7 bases lay outside the gene matches. The CDR3 is 16 amino acids.

The chain combines TRBV6-6 with TRBJ2-1; TRBD2 agrees at 12 bases. The CDR3 runs to 14 residues. V trimming: 9 bases; J trimming: 14 bases; junction bases outside the gene matches: 14. Looked up from germline, CDR1 is MNHNY and CDR2 is SVGAGI (reference sequence). The CDR3 loop is CASRLAGAHVNEFF. DNA of the CDR3: TGTGCCAGTCGACTAGCGGGGGCCCACGTAAATGAGTTCTTC.

This clonotype was seen only a few times. This chain links TRBV18 with TRBJ2-3; maybe TRBD1 (6 bases). V was trimmed by 5 bases and J by 4 bases, leaving 10 bases between them. There are 13 residues in the CDR3. CDR1 and CDR2 from the germline V gene are KGHSH and LQKENI. The CDR3 nucleotides are TGTGCCAGCTCAGAGGACAGTGCAGATACGCAGTATTTT. Encoded protein: CASSEDSADTQYF.

The chain joins TRBV29-1 to TRBJ2-1, with 7 bases fitting TRBD2. CDR1 and CDR2 (germline): SQVTM, ANQGSEA. The V segment lost 5 bases and the J segment 9 bases; nucleotides outside the gene matches: 10. The CDR3 spans 13 residues. In DNA, the CDR3 is TGCAGCGTTTCCAGCGGGACGAGAGGTGAGCAGTTCTTC. Its translation: CSVSSGTRGEQFF.